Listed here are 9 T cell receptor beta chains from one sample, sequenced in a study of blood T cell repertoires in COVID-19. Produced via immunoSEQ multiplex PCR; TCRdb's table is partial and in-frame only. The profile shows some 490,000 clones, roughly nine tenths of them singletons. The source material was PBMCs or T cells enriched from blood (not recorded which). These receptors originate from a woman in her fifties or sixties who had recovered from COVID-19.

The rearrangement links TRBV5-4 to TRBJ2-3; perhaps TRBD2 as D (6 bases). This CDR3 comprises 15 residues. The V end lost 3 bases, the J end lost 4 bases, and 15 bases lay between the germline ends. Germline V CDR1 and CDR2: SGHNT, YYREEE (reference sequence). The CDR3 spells CASSSREWGSDTQYF. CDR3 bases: TGTGCCAGCAGCTCCCGGGAGTGGGGCTCAGATACGCAGTATTTT.

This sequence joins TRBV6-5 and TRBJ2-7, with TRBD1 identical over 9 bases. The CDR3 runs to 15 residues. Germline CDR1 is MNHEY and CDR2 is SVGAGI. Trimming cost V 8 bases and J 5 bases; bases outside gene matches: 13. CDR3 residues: CASSFNRGQPDEQYV. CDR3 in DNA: TGTGCCAGCTCCTTTAACAGGGGGCAGCCGGACGAGCAGTACGTC.

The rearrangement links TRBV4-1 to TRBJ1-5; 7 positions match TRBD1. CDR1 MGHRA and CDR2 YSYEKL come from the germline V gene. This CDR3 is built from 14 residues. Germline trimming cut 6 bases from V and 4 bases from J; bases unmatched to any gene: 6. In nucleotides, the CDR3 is TGCGCCAGCAGTACGACAGGGAGAAATCAGCCCCAGCATTTT. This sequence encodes CASSTTGRNQPQHF.

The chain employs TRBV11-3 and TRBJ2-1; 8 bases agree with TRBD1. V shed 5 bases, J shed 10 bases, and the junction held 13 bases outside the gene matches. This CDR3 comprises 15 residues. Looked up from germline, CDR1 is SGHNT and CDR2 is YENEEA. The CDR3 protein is CASSRTGPGPLEQFF. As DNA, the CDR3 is TGTGCCAGCAGCCGGACAGGGCCTGGACCTTTAGAGCAGTTCTTC.

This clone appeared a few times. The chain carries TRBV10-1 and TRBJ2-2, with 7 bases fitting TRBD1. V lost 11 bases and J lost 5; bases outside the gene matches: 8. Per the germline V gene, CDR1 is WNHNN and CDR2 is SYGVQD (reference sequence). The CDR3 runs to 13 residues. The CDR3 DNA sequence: TGCGCCTGCCGGGACAGTCGGACCGGGGAGCTGTTTTTT. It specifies CACRDSRTGELFF.

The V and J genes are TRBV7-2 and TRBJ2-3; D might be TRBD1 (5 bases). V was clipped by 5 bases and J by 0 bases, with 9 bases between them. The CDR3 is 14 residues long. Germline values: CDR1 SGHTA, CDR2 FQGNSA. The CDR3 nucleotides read TGTGCCAGCAGCAAACAGGTTAGCACAGATACGCAGTATTTT. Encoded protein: CASSKQVSTDTQYF. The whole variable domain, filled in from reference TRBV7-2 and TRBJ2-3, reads GAGVSQSPSNKVTEKGKDVELRCDPISGHTALYWYRQSLGQGLEFLIYFQGNSAPDKSGLPSDRFSAERTGGSVSTLTIQRTQQEDSAVYLCASSKQVSTDTQYFGPGTRLTVL.

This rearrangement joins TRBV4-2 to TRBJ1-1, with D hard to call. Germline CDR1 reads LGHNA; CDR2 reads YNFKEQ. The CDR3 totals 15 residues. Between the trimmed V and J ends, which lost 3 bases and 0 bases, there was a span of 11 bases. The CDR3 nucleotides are TGTGCCAGCAGCCAGGCCGGGAGACTGAACACTGAAGCTTTCTTT. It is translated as CASSQAGRLNTEAFF.

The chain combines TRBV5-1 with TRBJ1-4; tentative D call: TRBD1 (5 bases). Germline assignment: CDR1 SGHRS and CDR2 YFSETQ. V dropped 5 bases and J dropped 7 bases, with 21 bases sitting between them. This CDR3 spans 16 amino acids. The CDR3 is CASSYDRFIASEKLFF. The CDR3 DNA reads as TGCGCCAGCAGTTACGACAGATTTATAGCTTCTGAAAAACTGTTTTTT.

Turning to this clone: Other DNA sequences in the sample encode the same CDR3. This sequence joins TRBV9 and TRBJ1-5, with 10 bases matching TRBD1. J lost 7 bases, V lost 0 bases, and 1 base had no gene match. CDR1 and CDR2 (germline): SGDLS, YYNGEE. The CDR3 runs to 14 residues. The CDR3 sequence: CASSVEDRGQPQHF. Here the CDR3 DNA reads TGTGCCAGCAGCGTAGAGGACAGGGGGCAGCCCCAGCATTTT.